A single sample is the source of the 32 T cell receptor beta chains below, sequenced in a study of blood T cell repertoires in COVID-19. Clones were read by immunoSEQ multiplex PCR, and TCRdb kept only the in-frame ones, dropping some. The sample carries 200,000 to 250,000 clones, roughly 86% recorded once. Sequencing was carried out using PBMCs or T cells enriched from blood (not recorded which). Every receptor here comes from a woman aged 45-60 years who had recovered from COVID-19.

The V gene is TRBV29-1, the J gene TRBJ1-2; 8 nucleotides line up with TRBD1. The J segment lost 4 bases and the V segment lost 6 bases, leaving 10 bases of the junction unmatched. The germline gives CDR1 SQVTM, CDR2 ANQGSEA. The CDR3 is 14 amino acids. Here the CDR3 reads CSVAGTGGFYGYTF. CDR3 DNA sequence: TGCAGCGTGGCCGGGACAGGCGGCTTCTATGGCTACACCTTC.

The V call is TRBV6-4, the J call TRBJ1-3; 7 bases are shared with TRBD1. The V and J ends lost 11 bases and 0 bases, in that order; junction bases with no gene match: 19. CDR1 and CDR2 (germline): MRHNA, SNTAGT. This CDR3 comprises 18 residues. CDR3 DNA sequence: TGTGCCGCTCATTTCTCTAGGGACAGCGACCTCTCTGGAAACACCATATATTTT. Encoded protein: CAAHFSRDSDLSGNTIYF.

DNA for the CDR3: TGTGCCAGCAGGACAGCGGGGGCGAACACCGGGGAGCTGTTTTTT. It yields the protein CASRTAGANTGELFF. The chain links TRBV2 to TRBJ2-2, with 8 bases matching TRBD2. Losses at the gene ends were 6 bases for V and 0 bases for J; bases not matched to a gene: 3. From germline, CDR1 is SNHLY and CDR2 FYNNEI. CDR3 length: 15 amino acids.

This clone was seen ten or more times. The J gene is TRBJ1-6, the V gene TRBV13; a weak D match, TRBD1 (6 bases). The germline V gene has CDR1 PRHDT and CDR2 FYEKMQ (reference sequence). The CDR3 sequence is 14 residues long. Trimming took 2 bases from V and 10 from J, leaving 12 bases between them. The CDR3 protein is CASSLRQGSSPLHF. CDR3 in DNA: TGTGCCAGCAGCTTACGTCAGGGGAGCTCACCCCTCCACTTT.

The chain carries TRBV2 and TRBJ1-5, with TRBD1 as a possible D gene (6 bases). Between the trimmed V and J ends, which lost 7 bases and 0 bases, there was a span of 13 bases. CDR1 SNHLY and CDR2 FYNNEI come from the germline V gene. This CDR3 contains 15 residues. This CDR3 is CASNIGGYSNQPQHF. CDR3 in DNA: TGTGCCAGCAACATAGGGGGATATAGCAATCAGCCCCAGCATTTT.

The V and J genes are TRBV11-2 and TRBJ2-7, with D possibly being TRBD1 (5 bases). With 5 bases removed from V and 2 bases from J, the gap between germline ends came to 13 bases. The germline V gene has CDR1 SGHAT and CDR2 FQNNGV. The CDR3 sequence is 14 residues long. CDR3 in DNA: TGTGCCAGCAGCACGAGGACAAAGACCTACGAGCAGTACTTC. It codes for CASSTRTKTYEQYF.

The chain carries TRBV7-9 and TRBJ1-2; no firm D call. With 4 bases removed from V and 8 bases from J, the gap between germline ends came to 11 bases. The CDR3 totals 12 residues. The germline V gene has CDR1 SEHNR and CDR2 FQNEAQ (reference sequence). The chain's CDR3 is CASSSLTVGYTF. CDR3 in DNA: TGTGCCAGCAGCTCCCTTACAGTCGGCTACACCTTC.

For the CDR3, the DNA is TGTGCCAGCTCAGGGGGCGTTAGCTATGGCTACACCTTC. Its translation: CASSGGVSYGYTF. The chain recombines TRBV18 with TRBJ1-2; a possible D gene is TRBD1 (6 bases). The germline CDR1 and CDR2 sequences are KGHSH and LQKENI. Trimming took off 5 bases at V and 4 bases at J, with 11 bases between the two ends. The CDR3 is 13 amino acids.

This chain links TRBV3-1 (or the pseudogene TRBV3-2) with TRBJ1-5; TRBD1 aligns across 7 bases. The CDR3 runs 15 residues. V lost 0 bases to trimming and J lost 5 bases; unmatched junction nucleotides: 4. CDR1 LGHDT and CDR2 YNNKEL come from the germline V gene (reference sequence). DNA for the CDR3: TGTGCCAGCAGCCAAGATCCGACAGGGTATCAGCCCCAGCATTTT. It yields the protein CASSQDPTGYQPQHF.

This chain joins TRBV7-9 and TRBJ2-7; TRBD2 aligns across 10 bases. This CDR3 contains 15 residues. The ends lost 10 bases at V and 4 bases at J; junction bases unmatched: 13. The germline gives CDR1 SEHNR, CDR2 FQNEAQ (reference sequence). Here the CDR3 DNA reads TGTGCCACCCGTGTGTGGACTAGCGGAACTTACGAGCAGTACTTC. It translates to CATRVWTSGTYEQYF.

The chain joins TRBV19 to TRBJ2-7; 8 bases agree with TRBD1. Germline V lookup: CDR1 LNHDA, CDR2 SQIVND (reference sequence). Unmatched junction bases numbered 5, after V lost 4 bases and J lost 3 bases. This CDR3 has 14 amino acids. Here the CDR3 reads CASSKDRAGYEQYF. CDR3 nucleotide sequence: TGTGCCAGTAGTAAGGACAGGGCTGGCTACGAGCAGTACTTC. The full variable domain, with the rest looked up from reference TRBV19 and TRBJ2-7, is DGGITQSPKYLFRKEGQNVTLSCEQNLNHDAMYWYRQDPGQGLRLIYYSQIVNDFQKGDIAEGYSVSREKKESFPLTVTSAQKNPTAFYLCASSKDRAGYEQYFGPGTRLTVT.

The chain is built from TRBV28 and TRBJ1-5; no definite D call. Germline loops: CDR1 MDHEN, CDR2 SYDVKM. V lost 3 bases and J lost 4, with 22 bases in between. The CDR3 is made up of 18 amino acids. DNA for the CDR3: TGTGCCAGCAGTTTCCCTAGCCTCCCGGACGCGTATAATCAGCCCCAGCATTTT. Its protein is CASSFPSLPDAYNQPQHF.

The CDR3 region is CASRSGRDYNEQFF. The CDR3 DNA reads as TGTGCCAGCAGAAGCGGGCGGGATTACAATGAGCAGTTCTTC. This chain connects TRBV27 to TRBJ2-1, with a tentative D call TRBD2 (6 bases). Trimming took off 6 bases at V and 4 bases at J, with 13 bases between the two ends. The CDR3 has 14 amino acids. From germline, CDR1 is MNHEY and CDR2 SMNVEV (reference sequence).

The V call is TRBV6-6, the J call TRBJ2-5; 15 positions match TRBD2. From germline, CDR1 is MNHNY and CDR2 SVGAGI (reference sequence). The CDR3 consists of 16 residues. Trimming took 6 bases from V and 4 from J; bases not matched to a gene: 6. CDR3 bases: TGTGCCAGCAGCCGGACTAGCGGGAGGGCCGCAGAGACCCAGTACTTC. Protein sequence: CASSRTSGRAAETQYF.

The chain uses TRBV19 and TRBJ1-1; 12 bases are shared with TRBD1. V dropped 4 bases and J dropped 5; count of bases not matched to a gene: 2. This CDR3 has 14 residues. The V gene's germline CDR1 is LNHDA and CDR2 SQIVND (reference sequence). The CDR3 here is CASSRDRGRTEAFF. CDR3 bases: TGTGCCAGTAGTAGGGACAGGGGGCGGACTGAAGCTTTCTTT.

This chain connects TRBV2 to TRBJ2-1; 7 positions agree with TRBD2. Germline V lookup: CDR1 SNHLY, CDR2 FYNNEI. With 6 bases clipped from V and 5 bases from J, the junction kept 7 bases outside the gene matches. The CDR3 length is 14 residues. The CDR3 DNA reads TGTGCCAGCAGATTACGGGAGGACGACAATGAGCAGTTCTTC. Amino acids: CASRLREDDNEQFF.

The V call is TRBV24-1, the J call TRBJ2-3, with a tentative D call TRBD1 (6 bases). V was trimmed by 7 bases and J by 3 bases, leaving 10 bases between them. This CDR3 is built from 13 residues. Germline V CDR1 and CDR2: KGHDR, SFDVKD. The CDR3 nucleotides read TGTGCCACCAGACAGGGTGGGACAGATACGCAGTATTTT. It encodes CATRQGGTDTQYF.

The J gene is TRBJ1-2, the V gene TRBV5-1, with 8 positions matching TRBD1. The CDR3 spans 15 residues. J was trimmed by 4 bases and V by 1 base; bases with no gene match: 6. Per germline, CDR1 SGHRS and CDR2 YFSETQ. Here the CDR3 DNA reads TGCGCCAGCAGCTTGAGTGCGACAGGGGTCTATGGCTACACCTTC. Protein sequence: CASSLSATGVYGYTF. The full variable domain, rest sourced from reference TRBV5-1 and TRBJ1-2, is KAGVTQTPRYLIKTRGQQVTLSCSPISGHRSVSWYQQTPGQGLQFLFEYFSETQRNKGNFPGRFSGRQFSNSRSEMNVSTLELGDSALYLCASSLSATGVYGYTFGSGTRLTVV.

The CDR3 protein is CASSQTGFTEAFF. In DNA, the CDR3 is TGTGCCAGCTCACAGACGGGGTTCACTGAAGCTTTCTTT. The V gene is TRBV18, the J gene TRBJ1-1; D not resolved. Germline CDR1 and CDR2: KGHSH and LQKENI. The V end lost 4 bases, the J end lost 4 bases, and 10 bases lay between the germline ends. The CDR3 length is 13 residues. Filled out from reference TRBV18 and TRBJ1-1, the complete variable domain reads NAGVMQNPRHLVRRRGQEARLRCSPMKGHSHVYWYRQLPEEGLKFMVYLQKENIIDESGMPKERFSAEFPKEGPSILRIQQVVRGDSAAYFCASSQTGFTEAFFGQGTRLTVV.

V and J are TRBV6-1 and TRBJ2-1; possible D gene TRBD2, 6 bases. The length of the CDR3 is 16 residues. Germline V gene lookup returns CDR1 MNHNS and CDR2 SASEGT. The germline V and J ends were trimmed by 3 bases and 8 bases, with 20 bases remaining between them. In DNA form, the CDR3 reads TGTGCCAGCAGTGACCGCGGGACTGCGACGCCTGATGAGCAGTTCTTC. Its protein product is CASSDRGTATPDEQFF.

The gene calls are TRBV4-1 and TRBJ2-2, with no clear D. V was trimmed by 3 bases and J by 0 bases, leaving 8 bases between them. Germline V CDR1 and CDR2: MGHRA, YSYEKL. This CDR3 comprises 15 residues. CDR3 loop: CASSHLLANTGELFF. The DNA of the CDR3 is TGCGCCAGCAGCCATTTACTCGCGAACACCGGGGAGCTGTTTTTT.

The V and J genes are TRBV5-1 and TRBJ2-1; 11 nucleotides line up with TRBD2. Germline-derived CDR1 and CDR2 are SGHRS and YFSETQ. J lost 4 bases, V lost 6 bases, and 3 bases had no gene match. CDR3 length: 14 residues. Here the CDR3 DNA reads TGCGCCAGCACCCGGACTAGCGGGTACAATGAGCAGTTCTTC. It yields the protein CASTRTSGYNEQFF.

The chain is built from TRBV10-1 and TRBJ2-5, with a weak D call TRBD2 (6 bases). Trimming took off 4 bases at V and 1 base at J, with 13 bases between the two ends. The CDR3 has 15 amino acids. Germline CDR1 is WNHNN and CDR2 is SYGVQD (reference sequence). CDR3 nucleotide sequence: TGCGCCAGCAGTGTGATTGCGGGGTCCCAAGAGACCCAGTACTTC. It yields the protein CASSVIAGSQETQYF.

V usage is TRBV30 and J usage is TRBJ1-3; D is uncertain. The CDR3 runs 11 residues. Per the germline V gene, CDR1 is GTSNPN and CDR2 is SVGIG (reference sequence). The V end was cut by 3 bases, the J end by 5 bases, with 5 bases between. CDR3 sequence: CAWRARNTIYF. The CDR3 region has the DNA TGTGCCTGGAGGGCCCGAAACACCATATATTTT.

J is TRBJ1-5 and V is TRBV9, with D uncertain. The CDR3 has 14 residues. The germline CDR1 and CDR2 sequences are SGDLS and YYNGEE. The V and J ends lost 3 bases and 9 bases respectively, with 16 bases between them. The CDR3 region has the DNA TGTGCCAGCAGCGGTGGGCAGGTTGGACTGCCCCAGCATTTT. Translation gives CASSGGQVGLPQHF.

A few counts support this clone. The chain has TRBV3-1 (or the pseudogene TRBV3-2) and TRBJ2-7; 7 bases align to TRBD2. Germline trimming cut 0 bases from V and 6 bases from J; bases unmatched to any gene: 11. The V gene's germline CDR1 is LGHDT and CDR2 YNNKEL (reference sequence). CDR3 length: 16 residues. The DNA of the CDR3 is TGTGCCAGCAGCCAAGATACCCCGGGAGGCGGTCGCGAGCAGTACTTC. This sequence encodes CASSQDTPGGGREQYF.

The CDR3 sequence is CASTLTTAPNEKLFF. CDR3 bases: TGCGCCAGCACCCTGACGACAGCTCCTAATGAAAAACTGTTTTTT. The V and J genes are TRBV5-1 and TRBJ1-4; weak D call: TRBD1 (5 bases). The CDR3 consists of 15 residues. V lost 6 bases and J lost 3, with 15 bases in between. Germline CDR1 reads SGHRS; CDR2 reads YFSETQ.

The chain carries TRBV7-9 and TRBJ2-1, with 7 nucleotides matching TRBD2. Germline V CDR1 and CDR2: SEHNR, FQNEAQ (reference sequence). The CDR3 runs 14 residues. The V segment lost 4 bases and the J segment 4 bases; nucleotides outside the gene matches: 4. The CDR3, as DNA: TGTGCCAGCAGCTCCGGCGGGAGTTACAATGAGCAGTTCTTC. Protein sequence: CASSSGGSYNEQFF.

V gene TRBV7-9 combines with J gene TRBJ2-1, with 11 bases aligning to TRBD2. Germline assignment: CDR1 SEHNR and CDR2 FQNEAQ (reference sequence). The J segment lost 6 bases and the V segment lost 4 bases, leaving 5 bases of the junction unmatched. This CDR3 region has 15 residues. CDR3: CASSSTGTSGNEQFF. The CDR3 DNA reads TGTGCCAGCAGCTCGACAGGGACTAGCGGCAATGAGCAGTTCTTC.

This clone was counted once. The chain links TRBV4-1 to TRBJ1-5; 7 nucleotides agree with TRBD1. V trimming: 1 base; J trimming: 2 bases; junction bases outside the gene matches: 2. The CDR3 totals 15 residues. The germline V gene encodes CDR1 MGHRA and CDR2 YSYEKL. The CDR3 region has the DNA TGCGCCAGCAGCCAAGGACAGGGAGGCAATCAGCCCCAGCATTTT. It yields the protein CASSQGQGGNQPQHF.

This chain's CDR3 is CASSPRGTDTQYF. The CDR3 DNA follows: TGTGCCAGCAGTCCCCGCGGAACAGATACGCAGTATTTT. The rearrangement links TRBV27 to TRBJ2-3, with D unresolved. The V and J ends lost 5 bases and 3 bases respectively, with 9 bases between them. This CDR3 is 13 amino acids long. The V gene's germline CDR1 is MNHEY and CDR2 SMNVEV (reference sequence).

V usage is TRBV10-3 and J usage is TRBJ2-3; D not resolved. Trimming stripped 6 bases from V and 4 bases from J, with 8 bases between. This CDR3 is 12 amino acids long. From germline, CDR1 is ENHRY and CDR2 SYGVKD. The CDR3 loop is CAIRGASDTQYF. The CDR3 nucleotides read TGTGCCATCAGGGGCGCATCAGATACGCAGTATTTT.